These 4 T cell receptor beta chains originate from one sample sequenced in a study of T cell responses to AZD1222 COVID-19 vaccine. TCRdb keeps only in-frame clones here, not all; method: immunoSEQ multiplex PCR. The table lists under 300,000 clones, more than 80% of them singletons. The sample was peripheral blood, taken on day 0 of AZD1222 vaccination. The source is an adult in good health.

The chain recombines TRBV29-1 with TRBJ1-5; 9 bases line up with TRBD1. Unmatched junction bases numbered 7, after V lost 6 bases and J lost 10 bases. There are 12 residues in the CDR3. CDR1 is SQVTM and CDR2 is ANQGSEA in the germline V gene. This chain's CDR3 is CSVGDRVSPQHF. The CDR3 DNA sequence: TGCAGCGTGGGGGACAGGGTGAGTCCCCAGCATTTT.

This clone was recorded only once. The chain joins TRBV5-1 to TRBJ1-2; no clear D. Germline V gene data show CDR1 as SGHRS and CDR2 as YFSETQ. This CDR3 has 14 residues. Trimming shortened V by 0 bases and J by 8 bases, and 14 bases separated the two germline ends. The CDR3 nucleotides are TGCGCCAGCAGCTTGGCGGAGAGGGTGCGGGGCTACACCTTC. Residues: CASSLAERVRGYTF.

The J gene is TRBJ2-3, the V gene TRBV4-3; weak D call: TRBD2 (6 bases). The V gene's germline CDR1 is LGHNA and CDR2 YSLEER. The V and J ends lost 0 bases and 2 bases respectively, with 9 bases between them. The CDR3 has 15 amino acids. The CDR3 is CASSQDKRVTDTQYF. Written as DNA, the CDR3 is TGCGCCAGCAGCCAAGATAAGCGGGTCACAGATACGCAGTATTTT.

This clone was observed once. V usage is TRBV21-1 and J usage is TRBJ2-5; the table's D call TRBD1 went unverified against the DNA. TRBV21-1 is annotated as a pseudogene. CDR3 length: 12 amino acids. Here the CDR3 reads CASATGLGTQYF. Here the CDR3 DNA reads TGTGCCAGCGCCACAGGGCTAGGGACCCAGTACTTC.